This T cell receptor beta chain was identified in a study of OX40 agonist ivuxolimab in advanced cancers. Study-level findings and limits: Partial responders at 0.1-3.0 mg/kg had among the lowest clonal expansion.

On this clone itself: Its cognate antigen is unknown.

Only in-frame clones appear in the TCRdb table, and some are missing; sequencing was by immunoSEQ multiplex PCR. The table lists roughly 23,000 clones, approximately 90% of them singletons. Between the trimmed V and J ends, which lost 2 bases and 4 bases, there was a span of 6 bases. Looked up from germline, CDR1 is SNHLY and CDR2 is FYNNEI. This CDR3 comprises 12 residues. No patient had autoimmune disease or received systemic immunosuppression. The V gene is TRBV2, the J gene TRBJ2-7; no firm D call. Sequencing used CD4+ or CD8+ T cells sorted from blood, obtained in a trial of the OX40 agonist ivuxolimab. The source is an adult with an advanced solid tumor such as melanoma, head and neck, liver or kidney cancer. The CDR3 DNA reads TGTGCCAGCAGTGAAACCAGGTACGAGCAGTACTTC. It encodes CASSETRYEQYF.